This passage covers 22 T cell receptor beta chains from one sample sequenced in a study of cytomegalovirus exposure and HLA in healthy donors. In the PCR, 60 Vbeta and 13 Jbeta primers were used. Data came from immunoSEQ multiplex PCR; TCRdb stores just in-frame clones and leaves some out. The sample has more than 90,000 clones, about three quarters seen once; the top ten hold 7.5% to 9.5%. The specimen was PBMCs. Receptors were obtained from a human donor in good health.

This clone has just one count. This chain uses TRBV27 with TRBJ2-5, with 7 bases lining up with TRBD2. Germline CDR1 and CDR2: MNHEY and SMNVEV (reference sequence). V was clipped by 6 bases and J by 5 bases; unmatched bases: 12. The length of the CDR3 is 15 residues. The CDR3 spells CASRHTGTTPETQYF. The CDR3 coding sequence is TGTGCCAGCAGACACACCGGGACTACGCCTGAGACCCAGTACTTC.

This clone was counted a few times. This chain connects TRBV7-6 to TRBJ2-2; D might be TRBD1 (6 bases). Looked up from germline, CDR1 is SGHVS and CDR2 is FNYEAQ. Deletions cut 2 bases from V and 5 bases from J, with 15 bases between. This CDR3 is 16 amino acids long. The CDR3 here is CASSLQQGLVTGELFF. For the CDR3, the DNA is TGTGCCAGCAGCTTACAACAGGGTTTGGTTACCGGGGAGCTGTTTTTT.

The chain recombines TRBV7-2 with TRBJ2-7, with TRBD2 identical over 11 bases. CDR1 is SGHTA and CDR2 is FQGNSA in the germline V gene. J was trimmed by 5 bases and V by 4 bases; bases with no gene match: 13. The CDR3 length is 17 residues. The CDR3 loop is CASSSTSLAGGRNEQYF. Written as DNA, the CDR3 is TGTGCCAGCAGCTCGACATCTTTAGCGGGAGGGAGGAACGAGCAGTACTTC.

The rearrangement uses TRBV19 and TRBJ2-7; D perhaps matches TRBD1 (6 bases). Germline V gene data show CDR1 as LNHDA and CDR2 as SQIVND (reference sequence). The CDR3 is made up of 14 amino acids. V was clipped by 5 bases and J by 5 bases, with 16 bases between them. The CDR3 coding sequence is TGTGCCAGTAGTGAACAGGGTCTGGGCGACGAGCAGTACTTC. It specifies CASSEQGLGDEQYF.

This chain uses TRBV5-1 with TRBJ2-7; D uncertain. Trimming removed 0 bases from V and 2 bases from J, with 15 bases in between. The CDR3 extends over 16 amino acids. Germline V lookup: CDR1 SGHRS, CDR2 YFSETQ. CDR3 nucleotides: TGCGCCAGCAGCTTGGGCTCAAACATCCACCCCTACGAGCAGTACTTC. Residues: CASSLGSNIHPYEQYF.

V gene TRBV19 combines with J gene TRBJ2-3; D call uncertain. V lost 7 bases and J 2 bases, leaving 16 bases between the germline ends. The germline CDR1 and CDR2 sequences are LNHDA and SQIVND (reference sequence). This CDR3 has 15 amino acids. The CDR3 sequence is CASNNQAENTDTQYF. The CDR3 region has the DNA TGTGCCAGTAACAATCAGGCAGAAAACACAGATACGCAGTATTTT.

This clone has a handful of counts. V gene TRBV9 combines with J gene TRBJ1-1; D remains unclear. Germline V gives CDR1 SGDLS, CDR2 YYNGEE. CDR3 length: 13 amino acids. Between the trimmed V and J ends, which lost 0 bases and 1 base, there was a span of 4 bases. The CDR3 reads CASSVVANTEAFF. CDR3 DNA sequence: TGTGCCAGCAGCGTAGTGGCGAACACTGAAGCTTTCTTT. The full variable domain, completed using reference TRBV9 and TRBJ1-1, is DSGVTQTPKHLITATGQRVTLRCSPRSGDLSVYWYQQSLDQGLQFLIQYYNGEERAKGNILERFSAQQFPDLHSELNLSSLELGDSALYFCASSVVANTEAFFGQGTRLTVV.

The chain links TRBV7-9 to TRBJ2-7; TRBD1 might be the D (5 bases). Between the trimmed V and J ends, which lost 5 bases and 3 bases, there was a span of 20 bases. The CDR3 sequence is 16 residues long. The germline V gene encodes CDR1 SEHNR and CDR2 FQNEAQ (reference sequence). The CDR3 nucleotides are TGTGCCAGCAGCCCGCCCGTCGTACAGGAGAACTACGAGCAGTACTTC. Protein sequence: CASSPPVVQENYEQYF.

This chain links TRBV5-5 with TRBJ2-4; 7 bases are shared with TRBD1. With V trimmed by 4 bases and J by 0 bases, 19 bases remained unmatched. This CDR3 region has 20 residues. Germline CDR1 is SGHKS and CDR2 is YYEKEE (reference sequence). The CDR3 spells CASSPDSGQNSWSAKNIQYF. CDR3 DNA sequence: TGTGCCAGCAGCCCCGACTCGGGACAGAATTCCTGGTCAGCCAAAAACATTCAGTACTTC.

The genes are TRBV6-5 and TRBJ2-5; 7 nucleotides agree with TRBD2. This CDR3 comprises 16 residues. Looked up from germline, CDR1 is MNHEY and CDR2 is SVGAGI. Trimming at V came to 3 bases and at J to 2 bases, leaving 9 bases not matched to a gene. The CDR3 bases are TGTGCCAGCAGTTATTCTAGCGGAGTGGGGCAAGAGACCCAGTACTTC. Translating it yields CASSYSSGVGQETQYF.

The chain links TRBV19 to TRBJ2-7, with TRBD1 matching 7 bases. The germline gives CDR1 LNHDA, CDR2 SQIVND (reference sequence). J gave up 6 bases and V 3 bases, and 8 bases lay outside the gene matches. CDR3 length: 14 amino acids. The CDR3, as DNA: TGTGCCAGTAGTATGAGTTGGGACAGAGGCGAGCAGTACTTC. Translating gives CASSMSWDRGEQYF.

This clone has more than one count but fewer than ten. CDR3 protein: CAISKTGEEQPQHF. CDR3 DNA: TGTGCCATCAGTAAGACAGGGGAAGAACAGCCCCAGCATTTT. V usage is TRBV10-3 and J usage is TRBJ1-5, with 8 bases aligning to TRBD1. The CDR3 runs 14 residues. V lost 5 bases, J lost 7 bases, and 7 bases stayed unmatched. Germline V gene sequence: CDR1 ENHRY, CDR2 SYGVKD.

V is TRBV19 and J is TRBJ1-2, with 7 positions matching TRBD1. The J segment lost 4 bases and the V segment lost 0 bases, leaving 8 bases of the junction unmatched. The CDR3 contains 16 residues. Germline assignment: CDR1 LNHDA and CDR2 SQIVND (reference sequence). The CDR3 nucleotides read TGTGCCAGTAGTATAGATACAGGGGTCGGGGGCTATGGCTACACCTTC. Amino acids: CASSIDTGVGGYGYTF.

The V and J genes are TRBV6-5 and TRBJ2-7; 8 nucleotides align to TRBD1. V shed 6 bases and J 3 bases; nucleotides not matched to a gene: 7. The CDR3 spans 14 residues. Germline values: CDR1 MNHEY, CDR2 SVGAGI. CDR3 loop: CASRRDRSVYEQYF. DNA of the CDR3: TGTGCCAGCAGAAGGGACAGGTCGGTCTACGAGCAGTACTTC.

V and J are TRBV21-1 and TRBJ2-1; the D call TRBD2 from the table was never checked on the DNA. TRBV21-1 is given as a pseudogene. The CDR3 totals 15 residues. This chain's CDR3 is CASSAEGPPKNEQFF. As DNA, the CDR3 is TGTGCCAGCAGCGCGGAGGGACCGCCCAAAAATGAGCAGTTCTTC.

The chain employs TRBV5-6 and TRBJ2-5; 11 nucleotides match TRBD2. J was trimmed by 4 bases and V by 4 bases; bases with no gene match: 9. Per the germline V gene, CDR1 is SGHDT and CDR2 is YYEEEE. The CDR3 totals 16 residues. The CDR3 here is CASSAPLAGEGETQYF. The CDR3 nucleotides are TGTGCCAGCAGCGCCCCACTAGCGGGAGAGGGAGAGACCCAGTACTTC.

This clone has more than one count but fewer than ten. J is TRBJ1-5 and V is TRBV4-1; a weak D match, TRBD1 (5 bases). Trimming left V 0 bases short and J 6 bases short, with 9 bases between. This CDR3 is 14 amino acids long. Germline V lookup: CDR1 MGHRA, CDR2 YSYEKL. CDR3 bases: TGCGCCAGCAGCCAAGATCAGGGTTTTCAGCCCCAGCATTTT. It translates to CASSQDQGFQPQHF.

The CDR3 spells CASIDRANTEAFF. In DNA form, the CDR3 reads TGTGCCAGCATAGACAGAGCGAACACTGAAGCTTTCTTT. The V gene is TRBV6-5, the J gene TRBJ1-1, with D perhaps matching TRBD1 (5 bases). The CDR3 loop spans 13 amino acids. The V gene's germline CDR1 is MNHEY and CDR2 SVGAGI. Trimming removed 7 bases at V and 1 base at J, with 10 bases between.

The chain recombines TRBV5-1 with TRBJ1-1; TRBD1 matches at 8 bases. The V segment lost 4 bases and the J segment 4 bases; nucleotides outside the gene matches: 3. This CDR3 contains 13 residues. Germline V gene sequence: CDR1 SGHRS, CDR2 YFSETQ. CDR3 residues: CASSPDRVTEAFF. CDR3 nucleotides: TGCGCCAGCAGCCCGGACAGGGTCACTGAAGCTTTCTTT.

The rearrangement uses TRBV20-1 and TRBJ1-2; D unresolved. The CDR3 has 11 residues. V was clipped by 3 bases and J by 10 bases, with 12 bases between them. The germline CDR1 and CDR2 sequences are DFQATT and SNEGSKA (reference sequence). The CDR3 reads CSARVHSNYTF. The DNA for the CDR3 is TGCAGTGCTAGGGTGCACAGCAACTACACCTTC.

The CDR3 nucleotides read TGCGCCAGCGAAGACAGGGGGACCTATGGCTACACCTTC. It translates to CASEDRGTYGYTF. J is TRBJ1-2 and V is TRBV10-2, with 9 nucleotides matching TRBD1. The germline CDR1 and CDR2 sequences are WSHSY and SAAADI. This CDR3 contains 13 residues. The junction had 5 bases not matched to a gene; V was cut back by 8 bases and J by 4 bases.

This clone was seen just once. The junction does not match germline at one end; this may be a read error. The chain has TRBV29-1 and TRBJ1-2; no reliable D call. The CDR3 has 12 residues. In germline, CDR1 is SQVTM, CDR2 ANQGSEA. Here the CDR3 DNA reads TGCAGCGTTAATAGACCTAACTATGGCTACCCCTTC. Translating it yields CSVNRPNYGYPF.